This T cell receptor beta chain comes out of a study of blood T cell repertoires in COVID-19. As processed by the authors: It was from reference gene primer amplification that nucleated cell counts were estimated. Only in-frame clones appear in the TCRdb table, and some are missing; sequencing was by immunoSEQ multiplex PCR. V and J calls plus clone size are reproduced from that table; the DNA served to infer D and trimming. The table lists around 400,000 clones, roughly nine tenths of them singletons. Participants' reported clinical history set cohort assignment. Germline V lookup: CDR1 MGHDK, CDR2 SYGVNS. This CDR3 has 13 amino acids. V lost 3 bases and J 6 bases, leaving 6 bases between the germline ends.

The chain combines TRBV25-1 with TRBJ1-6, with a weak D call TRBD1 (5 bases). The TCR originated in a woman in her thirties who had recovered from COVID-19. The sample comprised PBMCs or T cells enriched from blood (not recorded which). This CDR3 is CASSDRGNSPLHF. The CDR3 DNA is TGTGCCAGCAGTGATAGGGGTAATTCACCCCTCCACTTT. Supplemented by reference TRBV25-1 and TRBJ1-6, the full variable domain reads EADIYQTPRYLVIGTGKKITLECSQTMGHDKMYWYQQDPGMELHLIHYSYGVNSTEKGDLSSESTVSRIRTEHFPLTLESARPSHTSQYLCASSDRGNSPLHFGNGTRLTVT.